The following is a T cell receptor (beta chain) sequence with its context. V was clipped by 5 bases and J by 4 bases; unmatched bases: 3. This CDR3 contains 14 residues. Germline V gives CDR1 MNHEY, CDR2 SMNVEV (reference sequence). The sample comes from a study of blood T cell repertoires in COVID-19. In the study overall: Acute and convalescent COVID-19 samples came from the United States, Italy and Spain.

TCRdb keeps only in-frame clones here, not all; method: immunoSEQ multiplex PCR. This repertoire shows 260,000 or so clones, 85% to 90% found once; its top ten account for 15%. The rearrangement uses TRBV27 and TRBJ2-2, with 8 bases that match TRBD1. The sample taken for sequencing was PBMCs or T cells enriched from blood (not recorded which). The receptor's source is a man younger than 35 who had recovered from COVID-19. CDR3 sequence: CASSPTGATGELFF. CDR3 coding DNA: TGTGCCAGCAGTCCGACAGGGGCCACCGGGGAGCTGTTTTTT.